This TCR beta chain was profiled in a study of cytomegalovirus exposure and HLA in healthy donors (dated by TCRdb to about 2017). With respect to the entire study: An earlier analysis of 587 of the donors reported 250 to 300 Gb of sequence data and roughly 110 million unique TCR beta sequences from some 180 million T cells. Approximately 310 gigabases of sequencing data and approximately 92 million unique TCR sequences made up an early release that covered several hundred HLA-typed donors. Of the roughly 400 genotyped donors, 65% to 90% fell in the genetic ancestry cluster associated with self-reported Caucasian donors. The study aimed to test whether cataloging public T cell receptors could reveal signatures of past pathogen exposure. The T cell repertoires of under 750 subjects were profiled by immunosequencing and related to cytomegalovirus serostatus. Along with the approximately 600-subject first cohort, a separate validation cohort of some 130 different subjects was used. To predict cytomegalovirus infection status, the study combined high-throughput TCR immunosequencing, statistical association of individual TCRs with disease status, and machine learning. A later analysis re-analyzed previously published TCR beta repertoires from approximately 700 donors and added high-resolution HLA genotyping to study TCR occurrence patterns. The later analysis used no new phenotypic data to find candidate immune exposures, relying instead on TCR beta sequences and their occurrence across donors. In an earlier analysis of 550 to 700 of the donors, high-throughput TCR beta sequencing was used to judge whether each TCR beta V gene segment behaved as functional or pseudogenic. Donor age, sex, ethnicity and CMV serostatus were collected together with the repertoire data. Genome-wide SNP genotypes for about 60% of the roughly 670 donors were used in a later genetic analysis, which treated that subset as a discovery cohort. Every discovery cohort repertoire had been produced on one sequencing platform. Both class I and class II loci were covered by HLA typing, at four-digit resolution. The number of typed donors differed by locus: roughly 629-630 for A, B, C, DRB1 and DQB1; approximately 520 for DQA1; around 610 for DPA1; and about 470 for DPB1. Because of strong linkage in the cohort, a few DR-DQ haplotypes were treated as single units for association and clustering. On average, roughly 240,000 unique TCR beta nucleotide sequences were sequenced per donor among roughly 430 genotyped donors of the cohort, with approximately 18% of those sequences being non-productive. Results and caveats for the whole study, not just this receptor: A further reported finding was that TCR beta sequences accurately predicted the HLA-A and HLA-B alleles for most subjects in the first cohort. The study gave a list of about 170 TCR beta chains associated with cytomegalovirus. According to the authors, the approach could potentially be generalized to other disease states and immunological phenotypes. Broadly in line with IMGT annotations, most TCR beta V segments showed up in productive rearrangements about 87% or about 30% of the time in an earlier analysis of about 500 of the donors. A cluster of highly shared sequence variants was judged likely to represent a technical artifact of the sequencing pipeline. CMV serostatus was the only immune exposure information available for the cohort. V-gene and J-gene trimming of TCR beta chains was associated with a missense DCLRE1C variant in a later genetic analysis, and the association was replicated in an independent cohort. In a later analysis, 16,951 TCR beta sequences were associated with specific HLA alleles at a false discovery rate of 0.05. When HLA alleles, especially DR and DQ, strongly co-occurred, attributing TCR associations to individual alleles was difficult. A later analysis found that most CMV-associated TCR beta chains appeared HLA-restricted, with HLA associations seemingly driven largely by CMV exposure. A later analysis found that TCR association rates varied across HLA loci, with DRB1 alleles showing the most associated TCRs and HLA-C alleles the fewest. In a later analysis, HLA-associated TCR beta chains showed more clonal expansion and lower generation probabilities than non-associated chains that were equally common. According to a later analysis, parvovirus B19, influenza, CMV and Epstein-Barr virus appeared linked to several top co-occurrence clusters. Correlated functional status among segregating V segments might reflect linkage disequilibrium, but an unknown experimental factor could not be ruled out. Sequencing depth was assumed to be roughly uniform across donors in the presence/absence analyses, though that assumption may not hold. Most TCR sequences were observed very rarely across donors, whereas some public TCRs were present in many individuals. HLA typing was unavailable for some donors at each locus, so association tests used only the typed subset. This cohort had only TCR beta chains sequenced, and the lack of alpha or paired-chain data limited which features could be detected. Some IMGT-functional V segments, including TRBV6-2 and TRBV6-3, could not be told apart with the 87-base-pair reads, so those segments were excluded. In a later genetic analysis, fewer N-insertions in productive TCRs were reported among donors in an Asian-associated ancestry cluster than the roughly 640-donor mean. A few of the identified cytomegalovirus-associated TCR beta chains were confirmed in vitro to be specific for cytomegalovirus antigens. In both the original and validation cohorts, the classifier was reported to diagnose cytomegalovirus status with high specificity and sensitivity. Because counts were too low, seventeen rarely observed V segments, including chromosome 9 orphons, were excluded from the earlier analysis of some 590 of the donors.

Library construction relied on the immunoSEQ multiplex PCR assay. The multiplex PCR relied on a mix of 60 forward primers for TCR Vbeta segments and 13 reverse primers for TCR Jbeta segments. Amplification of the CDR3 region of rearranged TCR beta genes was performed with a multiplex PCR assay on genomic DNA. The amplified TCR beta libraries were sequenced on the Illumina HiSeq System as 87-base-pair reads. Concerning the study's data processing: Across the 666 repertoires, a later analysis counted roughly 84 million unique TCR beta chains, about 10 million of which were shared by at least two donors. To remove PCR and sequencing errors, raw reads were error-corrected and collapsed into unique sequences using a nearest-neighbor algorithm that merged closely related sequences. To assign V, D and J gene segments, CDR3 sequences were aligned to IMGT reference sequences. For a sequence to be retained, at least a six-nucleotide match to both a V gene segment and a J gene segment was required. Rearrangements were called productive when the CDR3 lacked stop codons and stayed in frame with V and J; all others were non-productive. Following IMGT convention, CDR3 was defined as the stretch from the second conserved V-encoded cysteine to the conserved J-encoded phenylalanine. The earlier analysis of roughly 590 of the donors excluded any sequence lacking an unambiguous match to a single V gene segment. An earlier analysis of several hundred of the donors called V segments functional above 56.7% productive rearrangements and segregating when the between-donor standard deviation exceeded 5%. A statistical classification framework was built for diagnosing cytomegalovirus status from the catalog of TCR beta chain sequences. V and J gene assignment, in a later analysis, came from comparing TCR nucleotide sequences with IMGT/GENE-DB human TR gene sequences. A later analysis assigned CDR3 sequences and most-parsimonious VDJ recombination scenarios with the TCRdist pipeline. A later analysis defined each TCR beta chain by its CDR3 amino acid sequence plus V-gene family, and excluded reads lacking a unique V-gene family. A later analysis removed roughly 590 highly shared, low-generation-probability nucleotide sequences to deal with suspected cross-contamination and a sequencing artifact. In a later analysis, a clonal expansion index for each public chain was calculated from normalized within-repertoire ranks of inferred template counts. Generation probabilities in a later analysis came from a VDJ recombination model fitted to out-of-frame rearrangements, and those results were checked against IGoR. A later analysis scored TCR-TCR, TCR-HLA and TCR-CMV co-occurrence with hypergeometric tests, applying a repertoire-size bias correction to TCR pairs. A later analysis estimated false discovery rates by permuting HLA or CMV assignments 20 times. In a later analysis, co-occurring TCRs were grouped with DBSCAN, and TCRdist sequence similarity was added when clustering was performed within HLA-allele-positive subsets. Repertoires with fewer than 30,000 or more than 120,000 public chains, plus five repertoires with anomalous nucleotide sharing, were excluded from co-occurrence clustering. What TCRdb holds here is the immuneACCESS table cut down to in-frame rearrangements. Part of the clones is not present; checked against another copy, under half of the missing clones reflect an unresolved V gene, and the others are unexplained. V and J calls plus clone size are reproduced from that table; the DNA served to infer D and trimming. This sample lists around 110,000 clones; under 90% were detected once. Around 4% of the sample is held by the ten biggest clonotypes.

The CDR3 covers 16 residues, taking in both the cysteine and the phenylalanine. Only the CDR3 part of the read is kept: 48 bases, read in frame from the first base. V is pruned by 4 bases and J by 1 base, leaving 6 bases of the junction without a gene match. Reading the germline V gene gives CDR1 SGHRS and CDR2 YFSETQ. This clone was seen just once. What this receptor recognizes is not known. The input lacks base qualities; no much larger clone sits a single base away. In total, more than 500 healthy bone marrow donors made up the cohort. At the time of sampling, all cohort members were nominally healthy, though unrecorded immune exposures were likely present. The donor tested CMV seronegative, placing the donor among the approximately 400 seronegative members of the cohort. Each donor provided a peripheral blood sample, and peripheral blood mononuclear cells were used for TCR beta sequencing. The Qiagen DNeasy Blood Extraction Kit was used to extract genomic DNA from the blood cell samples.

Sequencing was done on a sample of PBMCs. The rearrangement combines TRBV5-1 with TRBJ2-3, and TRBD2 aligns with 10 junction nucleotides. The sequence derives from a woman younger than 45 in good health and CMV-seronegative. The DNA sequence reads TGCGCCAGCAGCCTACTTGGACTAGCGGGCACAGATACGCAGTATTTT. This codes for CASSLLGLAGTDTQYF.